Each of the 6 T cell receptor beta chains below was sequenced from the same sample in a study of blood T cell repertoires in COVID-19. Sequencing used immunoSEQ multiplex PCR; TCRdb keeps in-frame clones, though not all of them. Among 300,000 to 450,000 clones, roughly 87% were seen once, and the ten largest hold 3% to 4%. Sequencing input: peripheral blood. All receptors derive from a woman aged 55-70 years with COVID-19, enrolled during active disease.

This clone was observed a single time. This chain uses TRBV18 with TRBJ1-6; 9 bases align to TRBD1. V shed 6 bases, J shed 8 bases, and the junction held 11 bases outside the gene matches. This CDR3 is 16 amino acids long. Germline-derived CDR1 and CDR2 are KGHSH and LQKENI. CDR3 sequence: CASSELGQGGYSPLHF. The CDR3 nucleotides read TGTGCCAGCTCCGAACTGGGACAGGGTGGATATTCACCCCTCCACTTT.

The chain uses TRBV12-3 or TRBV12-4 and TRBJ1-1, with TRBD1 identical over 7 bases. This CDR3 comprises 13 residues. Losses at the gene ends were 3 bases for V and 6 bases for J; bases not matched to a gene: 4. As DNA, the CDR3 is TGTGCCAGCAGTTTTCTCAGGGGGTCTGAAGCTTTCTTT. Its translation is CASSFLRGSEAFF.

The CDR3 loop reads CASSLGLAAYEQYF. Here the CDR3 DNA reads TGTGCCAGCAGTTTAGGGCTAGCTGCCTACGAGCAGTACTTC. The rearrangement links TRBV27 to TRBJ2-7; the D gene is possibly TRBD2 (5 bases). This CDR3 has 14 amino acids. CDR1 and CDR2 (germline): MNHEY, SMNVEV (reference sequence). Trimming cost V 2 bases and J 2 bases, with 10 bases left between them.

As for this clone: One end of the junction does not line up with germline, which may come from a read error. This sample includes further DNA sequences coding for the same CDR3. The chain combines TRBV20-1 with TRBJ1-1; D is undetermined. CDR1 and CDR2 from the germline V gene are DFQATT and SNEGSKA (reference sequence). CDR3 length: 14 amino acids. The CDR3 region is CSASRGFMNTEAFF. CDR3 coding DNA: TGCAGCGCTAGTCGAGGCTTCATGAACACTGAAGCTTTCTTT.

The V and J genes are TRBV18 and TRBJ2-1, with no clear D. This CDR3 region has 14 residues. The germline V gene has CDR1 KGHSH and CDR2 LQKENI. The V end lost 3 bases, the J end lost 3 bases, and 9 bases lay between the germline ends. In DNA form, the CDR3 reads TGTGCCAGCTCACCCCGACACAACTACAATGAGCAGTTCTTC. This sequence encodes CASSPRHNYNEQFF.

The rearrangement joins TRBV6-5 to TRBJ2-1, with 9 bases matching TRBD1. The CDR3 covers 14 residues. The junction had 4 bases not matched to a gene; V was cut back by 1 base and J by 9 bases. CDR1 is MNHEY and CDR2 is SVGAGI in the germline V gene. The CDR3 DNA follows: TGTGCCAGCAGTTACTTCGGGACAGGGAGTGAGCAGTTCTTC. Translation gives CASSYFGTGSEQFF.